The source of this T cell receptor (beta chain) is a study of cytotoxic CD8 clonotypes in ibrutinib-treated CLL. The method was immunoSEQ multiplex PCR; TCRdb's version includes in-frame clones alone and lacks a portion of them. The sample consists of 50,000 to 65,000 clones, approximately 57% of them appearing once. CDR3 size: 15 residues. Germline trimming cut 4 bases from V and 4 bases from J; bases unmatched to any gene: 8. Germline V gives CDR1 SNHLY, CDR2 FYNNEI. The sample in question was PBMCs, obtained after 12 months of ibrutinib treatment. The V and J genes are TRBV2 and TRBJ2-5, with 8 bases that match TRBD1. This TCR was recovered from a human donor with chronic lymphocytic leukemia. The CDR3, as DNA: TGTGCCAGCAGTGTCGTAGGACAGGGTGGAGAGACCCAGTACTTC. Translation gives CASSVVGQGGETQYF.